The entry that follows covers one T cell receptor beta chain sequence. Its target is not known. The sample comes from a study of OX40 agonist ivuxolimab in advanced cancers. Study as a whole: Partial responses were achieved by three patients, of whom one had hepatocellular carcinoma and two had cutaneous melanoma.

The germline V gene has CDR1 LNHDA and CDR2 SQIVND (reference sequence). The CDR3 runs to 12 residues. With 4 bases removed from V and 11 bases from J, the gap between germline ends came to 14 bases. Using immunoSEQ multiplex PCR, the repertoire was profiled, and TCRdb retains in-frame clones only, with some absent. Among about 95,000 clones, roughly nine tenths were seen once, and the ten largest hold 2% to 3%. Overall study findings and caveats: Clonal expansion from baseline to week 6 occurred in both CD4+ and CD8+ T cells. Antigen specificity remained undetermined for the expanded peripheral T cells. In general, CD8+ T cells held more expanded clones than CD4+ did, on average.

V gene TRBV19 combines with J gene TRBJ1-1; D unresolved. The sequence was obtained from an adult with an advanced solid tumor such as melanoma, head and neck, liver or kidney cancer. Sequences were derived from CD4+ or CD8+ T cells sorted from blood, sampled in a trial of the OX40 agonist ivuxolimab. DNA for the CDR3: TGTGCCAGTAGTACCCCAATGAGGACGGCTTTCTTT. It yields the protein CASSTPMRTAFF.